These T cell receptor beta chains were read from a single sample in a study of blood T cells in healthy people across ages. TCRdb reanalysed the 5' RACE reads using MiXCR and keeps one entry per CDR3 protein. The data show 1.5 million to 2 million distinct CDR3 sequences, roughly 50% seen once. Sequencing was performed on blood. The source is a woman in her thirties or forties in good health. The CDR3 runs from the conserved cysteine through the conserved F or W. A D gene is named only where the DNA matches it firmly. The size entry is marked missing in some rows and otherwise reads once, few, many or a size class.

TRBJ2-5 13 TRBV27 . . TGTGCCAGCAGTCCCGGGGCCCCCCAGACCCAGTACTTC CASSPGAPQTQYF
TRBJ2-3 13 TRBV7-2 many . TGTGCCAGCAGCTTGGGCGGCACAGATACGCAGTATTTT CASSLGGTDTQYF
TRBJ1-3 19 TRBV20-1 . . TGCAGTGCTAGAGATGCGGGGGGCCTTGCCCTCCTCTCTGGAAACACCATATATTTT CSARDAGGLALLSGNTIYF
TRBJ2-4 12 TRBV20-1 . TRBD2 TGCAGTGCTAGGGGGGGGTGGAACATTCAGTACTTC CSARGGWNIQYF
TRBJ2-2 15 TRBV5-1 few . TGCGCCAGCAGCAGACAGACAGGGAACACCGGGGAGCTGTTTTTT CASSRQTGNTGELFF
TRBJ2-6 15 TRBV6-5 . . TGTGCCAGCAGCCAACACAACTCTGGGGCCAACGTCCTGACTTTC CASSQHNSGANVLTF
TRBJ1-5 13 TRBV27 few . TGTGCCAGCAGTTTGAGGCGTGATCAGCCCCAGCATTTT CASSLRRDQPQHF
TRBJ2-7 15 TRBV7-9 few TRBD1 TGTGCCAGCAGCTTATGGGACAGGGCCTCCTACGAGCAGTACTTC CASSLWDRASYEQYF
TRBJ2-1 19 TRBV9 . TRBD2 TGTGCCAGCAGCGTAGAATCCTTGGTGCTAGCGGGGGATGGCAATGAGCAGTTCTTC CASSVESLVLAGDGNEQFF
TRBJ2-1 14 TRBV7-9 . . TGTGCCAGCAGCTTACGTATTGAGAACATTGAGCAGTTCTTC CASSLRIENIEQFF
TRBJ2-7 14 TRBV7-2 . TRBD1 TGTGCCAGCAGAACAGGGGGTGGGGGTTACGAGCAGTACTTC CASRTGGGGYEQYF
TRBJ2-7 15 TRBV7-2 many TRBD1 TGTGCCAGCAGCTTAGTGGGACAGGGGCTTGGGGAGCAGTACTTC CASSLVGQGLGEQYF
TRBJ1-6 15 TRBV28 once TRBD1 TGTGCCAGCAGTTTGAGTACAGGGGCGAAGTCACCCCTCCACTTT CASSLSTGAKSPLHF
TRBJ2-3 12 TRBV29-1 . . TGCAGCTCGGGACATAGCACAGATACGCAGTATTTT CSSGHSTDTQYF
TRBJ2-5 15 TRBV7-2 few . TGTGCCAGCAGCTCCCCGCGGTCCGCCAGGGAGACCCAGTACTTC CASSSPRSARETQYF
TRBJ2-7 18 TRBV7-9 . . TGTGCCAGCAGCTTACAGTTGTCAGGGCTGGGGGGCCCTTACGAGCAGTACTTC CASSLQLSGLGGPYEQYF
TRBJ1-3 14 TRBV9 . . TGTGCCAGCAGCGTGGACGGCTCTGGAAACACCATATATTTT CASSVDGSGNTIYF
TRBJ1-4 15 TRBV4-3 . . TGCGCCAGCAGCCAAGATGGGGCAGGGTTTGAAAAACTGTTTTTT CASSQDGAGFEKLFF
TRBJ1-6 13 TRBV10-3 few . TGTGCCCACTCTAGGGACACCGATTCACCCCTCCACTTT CAHSRDTDSPLHF
TRBJ1-6 16 TRBV7-9 . . TGTGCCAGCAGGGAGGTTGGGGGCGGGAGTAATTCACCCCTCCACTTT CASREVGGGSNSPLHF
TRBJ2-3 17 TRBV20-1 . . TGCAGTGCTAGAGAGAAGGCCGGGACATCTAGCACAGATACGCAGTATTTT CSAREKAGTSSTDTQYF
TRBJ2-3 18 TRBV14 few . TGTGCCAGCAGCTTTCGAGCCCGTAGGCTGGGGGACACAGATACGCAGTATTTT CASSFRARRLGDTDTQYF
TRBJ2-1 16 TRBV27 . TRBD2 TGTGCCAGCAGACGGGGGGGCCGGTTTGGATACAATGAGCAGTTCTTC CASRRGGRFGYNEQFF
TRBJ2-7 16 TRBV18 . TRBD2 TGTGCCAGCTCACCGGAAGCGGGGTTCTCCTACAATGAGCAGTACTTC CASSPEAGFSYNEQYF
TRBJ2-7 14 TRBV13 . . TGTGCCAGCAGCCGCGGGGGCGTCACCTACGAGCAGTACTTC CASSRGGVTYEQYF
TRBJ2-3 14 TRBV7-2 few . TGTGCCAGCAGCTCCGGGGGCCTCACAGATACGCAGTATTTT CASSSGGLTDTQYF
TRBJ1-1 14 TRBV20-1 . . TGCAGTGCTAGAGATCCAACAGCGAACACTGAAGCTTTCTTT CSARDPTANTEAFF
TRBJ2-5 17 TRBV28 . TRBD1 TGTGCCAGCAGCCCAGGGACAGGAGTAAGAATCCAAGAGACCCAGTACTTC CASSPGTGVRIQETQYF
TRBJ2-1 16 TRBV25-1 . TRBD2 TGTGCCAGCAGTGAACCTCCGGCTAGCGGGGGGTCTGAGCAGTTCTTC CASSEPPASGGSEQFF
TRBJ2-3 16 TRBV4-2 . . TGTGCCAGCAGCCCCCCAGCGGCCGACATGTCGGGTACGCAGTATTTT CASSPPAADMSGTQYF
TRBJ2-4 18 TRBV4-2 . . TGTGCCAGCAGCCAAGAGATGTGGTCCGTCGAATCCAAAAACATTCAGTACTTC CASSQEMWSVESKNIQYF